This section outlines one TCR beta chain sequence together with its context. Antigen specificity is unknown. V lost 5 bases, J lost 7 bases, and 4 bases stayed unmatched. The germline gives CDR1 SEHNR, CDR2 FQNEAQ (reference sequence). The CDR3 covers 13 residues. The sample originates from a study of cytomegalovirus exposure and HLA in healthy donors. The donors were part of the validation cohort, which consisted of some 120 subjects and was separate from the first cohort of 666 subjects. The data were produced by immunoSEQ multiplex PCR, yet TCRdb's version contains in-frame clones alone and is incomplete. The repertoire holds about 240,000 clones, with approximately 87% as singletons. Whole-study results and caveats: A later analysis found first-cohort TCR clusters tended to co-occur in the approximately 110 validation repertoires. Investigators reported more than 150 TCR beta chains as tied to cytomegalovirus.

The clonotype was recovered from a man between 18 and 29 years old in good health and CMV-seronegative. This chain uses TRBV7-9 with TRBJ2-2; 7 nucleotides align to TRBD1. Material: PBMCs. The CDR3 here is CASSHPGGGELFF. CDR3 nucleotide sequence: TGTGCCAGCAGCCACCCAGGGGGCGGGGAGCTGTTTTTT.